A selection of T cell receptor beta chains follows, all from one sample in a study of beta chain features in type 1 diabetes. Here immunoSEQ multiplex PCR was the method, and the copy in TCRdb shows in-frame clones only, minus some. Of almost 350,000 clones in the sample, roughly 8% were seen once. The sample was central memory CD4+ T cells from blood. The receptors derive from a woman between 18 and 29 years old in good health. The CDR3 runs from the conserved cysteine through the conserved F or W. A D gene is named only where the DNA matches it firmly. The size of a clone is reported for some rows only, either as once, few or many, or as a class for expanded clones.

v_gene,j_gene,d_gene,abundance,CDR3nt,CDR3aa
TRBV25-1,TRBJ2-7,-,-,TGTGCCAGCAGTGATCCCCTCCGCCAGGAGATAGGGCAGTACTTC,CASSDPLRQEIGQYF
TRBV19,TRBJ2-5,-,-,TGTGCCAGGATCAGGACAGTTAGGGCAGAGACCCAGTACTTC,CARIRTVRAETQYF
TRBV11-2,TRBJ2-3,-,-,TGTGCCAGCAGCTGGGGGCGGGATAACGCAGATACGCAGTATTTT,CASSWGRDNADTQYF
TRBV2,TRBJ2-7,-,few,TGTGCCAGCACTGGAGTACTGGGTTACGAGCAGTACTTC,CASTGVLGYEQYF
TRBV11-2,TRBJ2-7,-,-,TGTGCCAGCAGGGGATACGAGCAGTACTTC,CASRGYEQYF
TRBV7-9,TRBJ2-7,-,-,TGTGCCAGCAGCCCGCAGTACGAGCAGTACTTC,CASSPQYEQYF
TRBV6-5,TRBJ2-1,TRBD2,-,TGTGCCAGCAGTGAAGTGGTGGGGACTACGGGTTTCTTC,CASSEVVGTTGFF
TRBV6-6,TRBJ2-7,TRBD2,few,TGTGCCAGCAGTTACTCTTACGGGAGGTACTACGAGCAGTACTTC,CASSYSYGRYYEQYF
TRBV5-6,TRBJ2-5,-,few,TGTGCCAGCAGCTTGGCGGGGAGGGAGACCCAGTACTTC,CASSLAGRETQYF
TRBV28,TRBJ2-1,TRBD2,-,TGTGCCAGCACCCTCGGAGGGACTAGCAGGCGGGAGCAGTTCTTC,CASTLGGTSRREQFF
TRBV6-5,TRBJ2-7,TRBD1,many,TGTGCCAGCAGTTTAAGGGACAGGGGCATCTACGAGCAGTACTTC,CASSLRDRGIYEQYF
TRBV5-4,TRBJ2-1,TRBD2,-,TGTGCCAGCAGCTTCGCGGGAGGCCCATTTAATGAGCAGTTCTTC,CASSFAGGPFNEQFF
TRBV29-1,TRBJ1-2,-,-,TGCAGCGTTGAGGGGCGGGGGCTGAGCTATGGCTACACCTTC,CSVEGRGLSYGYTF
TRBV27,TRBJ2-1,TRBD2,many,TGTGCCAGCAGTTCTCTAGCGGGAGGACTCAATGAGCAGTTCTTC,CASSSLAGGLNEQFF
TRBV28,TRBJ2-5,-,few,TGTGCCAGCAGCCAAGTTGGGGGAAACCGGCTCGGGGAGACCCAGTACTTC,CASSQVGGNRLGETQYF
TRBV2,TRBJ2-2,-,-,TGTGCCAGCAAGGGGCTACCGAACACCGGGGAGCTGTTTTTT,CASKGLPNTGELFF
TRBV14,TRBJ2-1,TRBD2,many,TGTGCCAGCAGGCCGAGTACTAGCGGGAGGGGCAATGAGCAGTTCTTC,CASRPSTSGRGNEQFF